This T cell receptor (beta chain) was sequenced for a study of blood T cell repertoires in COVID-19. For the study at large: Sites across the United States, Italy and Spain contributed samples from acute and convalescent COVID-19.

In the original workflow: Researchers report that nucleated cell counts were estimated from reference gene primer amplification. Method: immunoSEQ multiplex PCR; TCRdb's copy keeps in-frame clones and lacks some. The V and J calls and clone size come from that table; D and trimming were worked out from the DNA. The sample has 45,000 to 60,000 clones, around 90% seen once; the top ten hold about 2.9%. Germline loops: CDR1 LNHDA, CDR2 SQIVND (reference sequence). The CDR3 sequence is 13 residues long. The ends were cut back, 3 bases at V and 5 bases at J, with 8 bases in the middle. The J gene is TRBJ1-5, the V gene TRBV19; D is ambiguous. The receptor comes from a middle-aged man with active COVID-19. Material: peripheral blood. The chain's CDR3 is CASSIFSDQPQHF. DNA for the CDR3: TGTGCCAGTAGTATTTTCAGCGATCAGCCCCAGCATTTT.